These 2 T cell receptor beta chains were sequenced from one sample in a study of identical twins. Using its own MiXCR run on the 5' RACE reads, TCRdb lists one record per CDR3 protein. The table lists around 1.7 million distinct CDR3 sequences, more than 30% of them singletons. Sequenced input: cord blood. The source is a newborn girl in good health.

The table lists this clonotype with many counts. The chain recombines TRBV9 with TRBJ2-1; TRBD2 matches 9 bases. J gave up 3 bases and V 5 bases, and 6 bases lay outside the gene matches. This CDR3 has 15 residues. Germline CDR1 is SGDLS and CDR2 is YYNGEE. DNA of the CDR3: TGTGCCAGCAGGGAAAGCGGGGGGATCTACAATGAGCAGTTCTTC. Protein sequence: CASRESGGIYNEQFF.

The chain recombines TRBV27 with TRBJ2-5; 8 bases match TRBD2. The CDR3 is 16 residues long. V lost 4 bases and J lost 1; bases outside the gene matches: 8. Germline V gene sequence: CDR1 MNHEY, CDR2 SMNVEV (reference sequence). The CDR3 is CASSSSGLALQETQYF. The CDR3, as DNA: TGTGCCAGCAGTTCGTCAGGACTAGCCCTCCAAGAGACCCAGTACTTC.